This T cell receptor beta chain was recovered during a study of shared clonotypes between healthy human individuals. Overall study context: Three plates were used per donor for CD4 naive, three for CD4 memory, two for CD8 naive and one for CD8 memory. The study, taken as a whole, reports: Clonotype sharing among the donors was expected to vary with sequencing depth. Limited genetic and exposure-history diversity came from having few donors.

With 2 bases removed from V and 11 bases from J, the gap between germline ends came to 9 bases. The CDR3 runs to 12 residues. The germline V gene has CDR1 MNHNS and CDR2 SASEGT. On this clone: What it recognizes is unknown.

Across several immunoSEQ plates, the genomic DNA of each subset was split evenly. Here immunoSEQ multiplex PCR was the method, and the copy in TCRdb shows in-frame clones only, minus some. The repertoire holds 800,000 to 1,200,000 clones, around 78% seen once, with 0.52% in the top ten. This receptor was identified in a man between 18 and 35 years old in good health. Some clones in this sample may be carry-over from other donors' samples. The chain joins TRBV6-1 to TRBJ1-4; D uncertain. The sample comprised memory CD4+ T cells from PBMCs. Subset: CD45RA-negative fraction. CDR3 protein: CASSEFLGKLFF. CDR3 coding DNA: TGTGCCAGCAGTGAATTCTTGGGGAAACTGTTTTTT.